This T cell receptor (beta chain) was identified in a study of T-cell memory formation after mild COVID-19. TCRdb reprocessed the 5' RACE reads via MiXCR and lists one record per CDR3 protein. The sample shows about 110,000 distinct CDR3 sequences, about a sixth of them seen only once. This TCR was sampled from a man aged 18-30 years who had mild COVID-19 (a few samples of this study predate the infection). Cell type and time point are not known. The sequenced sample consisted of PBMCs or a T cell subset sorted from them (not recorded which).

CDR3 sequence reads: CGQGAVNGELFF. The CDR3 region has the DNA TGCGGACAGGGGGCGGTAAACGGGGAGCTGTTTTTT. The rearrangement links TRBV4-1 to TRBJ2-2; 10 positions match TRBD1. CDR3 length equals 12 residues. In germline, CDR1 is MGHRA, CDR2 YSYEKL.